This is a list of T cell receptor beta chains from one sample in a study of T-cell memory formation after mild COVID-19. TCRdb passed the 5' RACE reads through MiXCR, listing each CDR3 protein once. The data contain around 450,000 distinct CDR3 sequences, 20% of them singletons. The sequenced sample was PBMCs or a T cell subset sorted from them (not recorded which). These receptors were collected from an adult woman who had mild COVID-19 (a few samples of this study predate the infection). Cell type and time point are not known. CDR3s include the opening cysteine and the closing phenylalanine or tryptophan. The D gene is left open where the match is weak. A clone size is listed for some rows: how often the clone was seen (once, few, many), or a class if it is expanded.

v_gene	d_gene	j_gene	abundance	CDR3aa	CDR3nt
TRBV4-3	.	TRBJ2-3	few	CASSQGIGRSTDTQYF	TGCGCCAGCAGCCAAGGGATCGGGAGATCCACAGATACGCAGTATTTT
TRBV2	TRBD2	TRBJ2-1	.	CASSEARGSVF	TGTGCCAGCAGTGAAGCGCGGGGGTCAGTCTTC
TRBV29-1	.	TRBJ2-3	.	CSVEKTTDTQYF	TGCAGCGTTGAGAAAACGACAGATACGCAGTATTTT
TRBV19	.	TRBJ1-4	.	CASGDRSNEKLFF	TGTGCCAGTGGAGACAGGTCTAATGAAAAACTGTTTTTT
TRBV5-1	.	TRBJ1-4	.	CASSYKGNNPLATNEKLFF	TGCGCCAGCAGCTACAAAGGGAACAACCCACTTGCAACTAATGAAAAACTGTTTTTT
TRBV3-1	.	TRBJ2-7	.	CASSQDSSPQSEQYF	TGTGCCAGCAGCCAAGATTCGAGTCCCCAATCCGAGCAGTACTTC
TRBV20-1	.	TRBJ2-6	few	CSAKISGANVLTF	TGCAGTGCTAAAATCTCTGGGGCCAACGTCCTGACTTTC
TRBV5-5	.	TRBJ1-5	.	CASSLVGGHQPQHF	TGTGCCAGCAGCTTGGTGGGAGGTCACCAGCCCCAGCATTTT
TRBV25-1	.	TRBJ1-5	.	CASSEWGGSNQPQHF	TGTGCCAGCAGTGAATGGGGGGGGAGTAATCAGCCCCAGCATTTT
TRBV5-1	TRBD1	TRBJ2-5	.	CASRDEQGPQETQYF	TGCGCCAGCAGAGATGAACAGGGGCCCCAAGAGACCCAGTACTTC
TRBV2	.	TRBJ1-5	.	CATVGRQPQHF	TGTGCCACCGTGGGGAGACAGCCCCAGCATTTT
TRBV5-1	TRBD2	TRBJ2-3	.	CASSPERGSTDTQYF	TGCGCCAGCAGCCCGGAGCGGGGATCCACAGATACGCAGTATTTT
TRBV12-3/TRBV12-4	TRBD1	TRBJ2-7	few	CASSLGRGLTYEQYF	TGTGCCAGCAGTTTAGGCAGGGGGCTGACCTACGAGCAGTACTTC
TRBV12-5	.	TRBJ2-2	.	CASGLRYTGELFF	TGTGCTAGTGGTTTGAGGTACACCGGGGAGCTGTTTTTT
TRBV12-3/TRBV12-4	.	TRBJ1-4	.	CASRRDFATNEKLFF	TGTGCCAGCAGGCGGGACTTCGCAACTAATGAAAAACTGTTTTTT
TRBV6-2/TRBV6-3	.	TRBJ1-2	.	CASTDRQNYGYTF	TGTGCCAGCACCGACAGGCAAAACTATGGCTACACCTTC
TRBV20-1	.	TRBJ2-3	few	CSGVTGEMTDTQYF	TGCAGTGGGGTAACGGGGGAAATGACAGATACGCAGTATTTT
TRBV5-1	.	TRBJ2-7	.	CASSPGPNSYEQYF	TGCGCCAGCAGCCCTGGACCAAACTCCTACGAGCAGTACTTC
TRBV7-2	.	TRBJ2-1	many	CASLVGRGNNEQFF	TGTGCCAGTCTCGTGGGGCGAGGGAACAATGAGCAGTTCTTC
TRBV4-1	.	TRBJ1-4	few	CASSRDGNEKLFF	TGCGCCAGCAGCCGTGACGGCAATGAAAAACTGTTTTTT
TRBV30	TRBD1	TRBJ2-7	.	CAWNGQGHYEQYF	TGTGCCTGGAACGGACAGGGCCACTACGAGCAGTACTTC
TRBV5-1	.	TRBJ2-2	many	CASTAYRGLENTGELFF	TGCGCCAGCACCGCTTACCGGGGACTGGAGAACACCGGGGAGCTGTTTTTT
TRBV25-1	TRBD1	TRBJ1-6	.	CASRLGTGGNNSPLHF	TGTGCCAGCAGGCTCGGGACAGGGGGTAATAATTCACCCCTCCACTTT
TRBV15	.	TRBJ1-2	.	CATSRAKGDTANYGYTF	TGTGCCACCAGCAGAGCTAAGGGGGACACAGCTAACTATGGCTACACCTTC
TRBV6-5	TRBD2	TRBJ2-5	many	CASTDTWLAEPAQETQYF	TGTGCCAGCACTGACACTTGGCTAGCGGAGCCCGCTCAAGAGACCCAGTACTTC
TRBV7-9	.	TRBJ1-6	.	CASSLGGQGISPLHF	TGTGCCAGCAGCTTAGGGGGGCAGGGTATTTCACCCCTCCACTTT
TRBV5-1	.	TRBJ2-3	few	CASSFRDTDTQYF	TGCGCCAGCAGCTTCCGGGACACAGATACGCAGTATTTT
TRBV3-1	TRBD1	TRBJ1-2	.	CASSLTGGQGYGYTF	TGTGCCAGCAGCCTTACAGGGGGTCAAGGCTATGGCTACACCTTC
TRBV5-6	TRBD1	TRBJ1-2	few	CASSPGTGGQIVYGYTF	TGTGCCAGCAGTCCCGGGACAGGGGGCCAAATAGTCTATGGCTACACCTTC
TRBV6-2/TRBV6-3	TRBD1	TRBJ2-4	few	CASRTGVAKNIQYF	TGTGCCAGCAGGACAGGGGTAGCCAAAAACATTCAGTACTTC
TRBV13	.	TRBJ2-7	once	CASSKGPQGTYEQYF	TGTGCCAGCAGTAAAGGACCACAAGGGACCTACGAGCAGTACTTC
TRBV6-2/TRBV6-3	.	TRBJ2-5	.	CASSYEGLRETQYF	TGTGCCAGCAGTTACGAAGGCCTCCGGGAGACCCAGTACTTC
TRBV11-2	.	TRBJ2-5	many	CASSPPGTQETQYF	TGTGCCAGCAGCCCCCCAGGGACGCAAGAGACCCAGTACTTC
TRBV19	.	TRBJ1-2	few	CASSSGNGYGYTF	TGTGCCAGTAGCTCAGGGAACGGCTATGGCTACACCTTC
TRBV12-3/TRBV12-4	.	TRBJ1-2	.	CASGTNYGYTF	TGTGCCAGCGGAACTAACTATGGCTACACCTTC
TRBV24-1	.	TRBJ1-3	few	CATSDANSGNTIYF	TGTGCCACCAGTGATGCGAATTCTGGAAACACCATATATTTT
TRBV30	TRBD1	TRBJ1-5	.	CAWSGQGGQPQHF	TGTGCCTGGAGTGGACAGGGTGGTCAGCCCCAGCATTTT
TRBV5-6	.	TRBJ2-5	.	CASSLGVGSAEETQYF	TGTGCCAGCAGCTTGGGAGTAGGTAGCGCGGAAGAGACCCAGTACTTC
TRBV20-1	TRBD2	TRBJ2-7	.	CSARGLAESYEQYF	TGCAGTGCTAGAGGACTAGCGGAATCCTACGAGCAGTACTTC
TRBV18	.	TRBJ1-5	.	CASSPEVGQRGLEAQHF	TGTGCCAGCTCACCAGAGGTGGGGCAGCGCGGCCTGGAGGCCCAGCATTTT
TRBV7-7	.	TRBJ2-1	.	CASSLLGAINEQFF	TGTGCCAGCAGCCTTTTGGGGGCTATAAATGAGCAGTTCTTC
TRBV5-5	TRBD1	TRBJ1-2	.	CASSLDPRDRGLYGYTF	TGTGCCAGCAGCTTGGACCCAAGGGACAGGGGGCTCTATGGCTACACCTTC
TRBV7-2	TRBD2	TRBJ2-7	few	CASSPLGREASEQYF	TGTGCCAGCAGCCCTCTCGGGCGGGAGGCTTCCGAGCAGTACTTC
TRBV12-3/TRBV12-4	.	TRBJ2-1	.	CASKYRDQPDNEQFF	TGTGCCAGCAAATACCGGGATCAGCCCGACAATGAGCAGTTCTTC
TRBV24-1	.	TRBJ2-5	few	CATSGGRGTQYF	TGTGCCACCAGTGGGGGTCGAGGGACCCAGTACTTC
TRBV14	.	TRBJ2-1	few	CASRLGGKGNEQFF	TGTGCCAGCAGGCTCGGGGGAAAGGGTAATGAGCAGTTCTTC
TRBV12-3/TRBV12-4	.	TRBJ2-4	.	CASSSSGRLQYF	TGTGCCAGCAGTTCCTCGGGACGTCTTCAGTACTTC
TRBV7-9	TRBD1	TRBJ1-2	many	CASSSDRVYGYTF	TGTGCCAGCAGCTCCGACAGGGTCTATGGCTACACCTTC
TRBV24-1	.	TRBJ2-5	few	CATSDFSGRQETQYF	TGTGCCACCAGTGATTTTTCGGGAAGACAAGAGACCCAGTACTTC
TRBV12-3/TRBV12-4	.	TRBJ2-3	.	CASSLPYTDTQYF	TGTGCCAGCAGTTTACCCTACACAGATACGCAGTATTTT
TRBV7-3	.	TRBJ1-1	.	CASSPSVNTEAFF	TGTGCCAGCAGCCCGAGTGTGAACACTGAAGCTTTCTTT
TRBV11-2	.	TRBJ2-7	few	CASSLPGASYEQYF	TGTGCCAGCAGCTTACCGGGCGCTTCCTACGAGCAGTACTTC
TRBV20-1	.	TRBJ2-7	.	CSAPPWGGPLGAYEQYF	TGCAGTGCTCCCCCGTGGGGGGGGCCGTTGGGGGCCTACGAGCAGTACTTC
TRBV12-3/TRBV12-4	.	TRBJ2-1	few	CASRLLDNEQFF	TGTGCCAGCAGGCTACTTGACAATGAGCAGTTCTTC
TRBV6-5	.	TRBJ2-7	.	CASRRGLASYEQYF	TGTGCCAGCAGGCGCGGACTCGCTTCCTACGAGCAGTACTTC
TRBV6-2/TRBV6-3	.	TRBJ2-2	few	CASCYNGLHTGELFF	TGTGCCAGCTGCTACAACGGACTCCACACCGGGGAGCTGTTTTTT
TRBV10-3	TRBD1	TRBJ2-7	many	CAISGTGKDEQYF	TGTGCCATCAGTGGGACAGGGAAAGACGAGCAGTACTTC
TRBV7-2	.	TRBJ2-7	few	CASSSLGGGGSLYEQYF	TGTGCCAGCAGCTCCCTCGGGGGTGGGGGTTCCCTCTACGAGCAGTACTTC
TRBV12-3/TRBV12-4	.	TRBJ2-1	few	CASSLAHNEQFF	TGTGCCAGCAGTTTAGCCCACAATGAGCAGTTCTTC
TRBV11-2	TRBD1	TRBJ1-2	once	CASSVTGTESYGYTF	TGTGCCAGCAGCGTGACCGGGACAGAAAGCTATGGCTACACCTTC